This T cell receptor (beta chain) was sequenced in a study of regulatory T cells in long-lasting Graves disease. Researchers made TCR beta libraries by using iRepertoire HTBI primers and running Arm-PCR on CDR3 regions. In the original processing: The samples yielded roughly 64 TRBV and more than twelve TRBJ segments. TCRdb analysed the multiplex PCR reads with MiXCR anew, one entry per CDR3 protein. These V and J calls rely on TCRdb rather than the paper's analysis. The sample yields around 450,000 distinct CDR3 sequences, about 15% seen once. Time point denoted: newly diagnosed GD, antithyroid drugs for less than 3 months. Following extraction of RNA from PBMCs, that RNA was used to make the TCR library. Germline V lookup: CDR1 MNHEY, CDR2 SVGEGT. V gave up 6 bases and J gave up 2 bases, with 13 bases separating them. This CDR3 spans 15 amino acids. This clonotype was recorded a few times. The sample also formed part of further work on T cells in Graves' hyperthyroidism and ophthalmopathy.

This rearrangement joins TRBV6-2 or TRBV6-3 to TRBJ2-2; possibly TRBD1 for D (6 bases). The clonotype was recovered from a woman aged 40 to 49 with Graves disease. The sequencing here drew on peripheral blood mononuclear cells (PBMCs), taken at new diagnosis, from a patient treated with antithyroid drugs. The CDR3 DNA reads TGTGCCAGCAGACACTGGGACACAAACACCGGGGAGCTGTTTTTT. Its protein is CASRHWDTNTGELFF.